Listed here are 8 T cell receptor beta chains from one sample, sequenced in a study of T cells in localized non-small cell lung cancer. Libraries were prepared by immunoSEQ multiplex PCR; TCRdb keeps only in-frame clonotypes and omits some of them. The sample comprises 40,000 to 65,000 clones, over 80% of which are singletons, and about 18% rests with the top ten. Source: peripheral blood mononuclear cells, taken before any cancer treatment. These receptors came from a man aged 35-69 years with stage III lung adenocarcinoma.

J is TRBJ2-7 and V is TRBV27; 9 positions agree with TRBD1. Germline V CDR1 and CDR2: MNHEY, SMNVEV (reference sequence). The V gene end was trimmed by 2 bases and the J gene end by 0 bases; junction bases not matched to a gene: 14. The CDR3 sequence is 19 residues long. CDR3 in DNA: TGTGCCAGCAGTTTACGATGGGACAGGGCATTGTCGTTCTCCTACGAGCAGTACTTC. Protein product: CASSLRWDRALSFSYEQYF.

The chain recombines TRBV6-1 with TRBJ2-3; D is uncertain. CDR3 length: 14 amino acids. Germline assignment: CDR1 MNHNS and CDR2 SASEGT. V lost 0 bases and J 1 base, leaving 5 bases between the germline ends. The CDR3 region has the DNA TGTGCCAGCAGTGAAGCCGACGGCACAGATACGCAGTATTTT. Translated: CASSEADGTDTQYF.

The CDR3 DNA reads as TGTGCCAGCAGCTTAGGTGCGGATCCTGGAAACACCATATATTTT. Its protein is CASSLGADPGNTIYF. This chain links TRBV7-2 with TRBJ1-3; D ambiguous. V was shortened by 1 base and J by 2 bases, with 9 bases between the two germline ends. This CDR3 spans 15 amino acids. Germline lookup yields CDR1 SGHTA and CDR2 FQGNSA. Variable domain in full (rest from reference TRBV7-2 and TRBJ1-3): GAGVSQSPSNKVTEKGKDVELRCDPISGHTALYWYRQSLGQGLEFLIYFQGNSAPDKSGLPSDRFSAERTGGSVSTLTIQRTQQEDSAVYLCASSLGADPGNTIYFGEGSWLTVV.

The V gene is TRBV6-5, the J gene TRBJ2-1; 14 positions match TRBD2. The V and J ends lost 6 bases and 14 bases, in that order; junction bases with no gene match: 6. The CDR3 loop spans 13 amino acids. Germline V gene lookup returns CDR1 MNHEY and CDR2 SVGAGI. Here the CDR3 DNA reads TGTGCCAGCAGCAGACTAGCGGGAGGGCCAAAGTTCTTC. It specifies CASSRLAGGPKFF.

A single count supports this clone. The V gene is TRBV7-2, the J gene TRBJ2-5; possible D gene TRBD1, 5 bases. Germline V gene lookup returns CDR1 SGHTA and CDR2 FQGNSA. The CDR3 has 14 residues. V was pared by 2 bases and J by 2 bases, with 9 bases between. The CDR3 region is CASSLQGFQETQYF. DNA of the CDR3: TGTGCCAGCAGCTTACAGGGTTTTCAAGAGACCCAGTACTTC.

V is TRBV9 and J is TRBJ1-4; D ambiguous. Per the germline V gene, CDR1 is SGDLS and CDR2 is YYNGEE. The CDR3 has 13 residues. V was cut by 6 bases and J by 8 bases, with 14 bases left in between. CDR3 nucleotide sequence: TGTGCCAGCACCCCGGAGGACTGGGAAAAACTGTTTTTT. Amino acids: CASTPEDWEKLFF.

V usage is TRBV2 and J usage is TRBJ1-5; D is uncertain. The CDR3 extends over 13 amino acids. The germline V gene has CDR1 SNHLY and CDR2 FYNNEI. V was cut by 7 bases and J by 8 bases, with 15 bases left in between. In nucleotides, the CDR3 is TGTGCCAGCACCCTCGGAGAATTAAAGCCCCAGCATTTT. Protein: CASTLGELKPQHF.

J is TRBJ2-3 and V is TRBV27, with TRBD1 matching over 7 bases. This CDR3 is built from 14 residues. The V gene end was trimmed by 3 bases and the J gene end by 6 bases; junction bases not matched to a gene: 6. CDR1 MNHEY and CDR2 SMNVEV come from the germline V gene (reference sequence). The CDR3 spells CASSLFTGADTQYF. The CDR3, as DNA: TGTGCCAGCAGTTTGTTCACAGGGGCGGATACGCAGTATTTT.